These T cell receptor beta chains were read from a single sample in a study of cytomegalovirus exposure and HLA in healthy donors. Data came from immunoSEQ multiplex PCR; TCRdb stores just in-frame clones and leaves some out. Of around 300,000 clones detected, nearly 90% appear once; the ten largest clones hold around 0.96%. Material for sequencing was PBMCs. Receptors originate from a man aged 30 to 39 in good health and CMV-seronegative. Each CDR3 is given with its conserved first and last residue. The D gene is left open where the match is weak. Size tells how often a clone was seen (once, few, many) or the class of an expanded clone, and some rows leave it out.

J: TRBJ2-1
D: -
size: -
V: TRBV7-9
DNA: TGTGCCAGCAGCTTAGGACTTTACAATGAGCAGTTCTTC
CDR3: CASSLGLYNEQFF

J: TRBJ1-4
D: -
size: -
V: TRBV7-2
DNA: TGTGCCAGCAGCTTAAAGCCTTTGAGGACAGAGACTAATGAAAAACTGTTTTTT
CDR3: CASSLKPLRTETNEKLFF

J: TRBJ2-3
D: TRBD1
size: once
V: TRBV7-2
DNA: TGTGCCAGCAGCGGCCGACAGGGTGTTAAGGCAGATACGCAGTATTTT
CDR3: CASSGRQGVKADTQYF

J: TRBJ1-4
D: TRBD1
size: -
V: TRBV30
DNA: TGTGCCTGGAGGGGACAGCCGAATGAAAAACTGTTTTTT
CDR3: CAWRGQPNEKLFF

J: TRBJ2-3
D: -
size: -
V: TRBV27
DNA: TGTGCCAGCAGTCTCTACCGAATAAGGGGGAGCACAGATACGCAGTATTTT
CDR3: CASSLYRIRGSTDTQYF

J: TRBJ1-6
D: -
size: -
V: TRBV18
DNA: TGTGCCAGCTCACCTCTCGCTATAGGGGCAAGCTCCTATAATTCACCCCTCCACTTT
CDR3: CASSPLAIGASSYNSPLHF

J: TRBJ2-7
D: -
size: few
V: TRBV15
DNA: TGTGCCACCAGCAGAGAGGAGGGTTGGAACGAGCAGTACTTC
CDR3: CATSREEGWNEQYF

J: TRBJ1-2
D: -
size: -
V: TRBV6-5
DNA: TGTGCCAGCAGTTACTCGTCGATCGCGACAGCTTATGGCTACACCTTC
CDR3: CASSYSSIATAYGYTF

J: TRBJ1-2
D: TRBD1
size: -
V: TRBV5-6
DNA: TGTGCCAGCAGCTTGGTATATCGAGATCCCAGGGGGCGCACCTATGGCTACACCTTC
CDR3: CASSLVYRDPRGRTYGYTF

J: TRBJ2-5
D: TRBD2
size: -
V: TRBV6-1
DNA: TGTGCCAGTACTACGACGGGGGGGTGGGAGACCCAGTACTTC
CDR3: CASTTTGGWETQYF

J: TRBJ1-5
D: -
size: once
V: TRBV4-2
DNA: TGTGCCAGCAGCCAAGAATGGCTGATCAGCAATCAGCCCCAGCATTTT
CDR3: CASSQEWLISNQPQHF

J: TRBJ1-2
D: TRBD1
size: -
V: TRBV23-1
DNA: TGCGCCAGCAGTCGAAGAAGGACAGGGCTCTACTATGGCTACACCTTC
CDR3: CASSRRRTGLYYGYTF

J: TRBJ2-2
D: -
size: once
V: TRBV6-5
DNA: TGTGCCAGCAGTTACTTACAGAACACCGGGGAGCTGTTTTTT
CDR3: CASSYLQNTGELFF

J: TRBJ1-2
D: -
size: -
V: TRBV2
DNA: TGTGCCAGCAGTGAATCCCTAAGTCCTATTGTCGGCTACACCTTC
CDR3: CASSESLSPIVGYTF

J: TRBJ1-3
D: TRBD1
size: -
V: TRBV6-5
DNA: TGTGCCAGCAGGCGACAGGGGGCGCCTGGAAACACCATATATTTT
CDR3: CASRRQGAPGNTIYF

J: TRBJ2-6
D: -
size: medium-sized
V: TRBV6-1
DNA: TGTGCCAGCAGTGAAGACAGCTCTGGGGCCAACGTCCTGACTTTC
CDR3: CASSEDSSGANVLTF

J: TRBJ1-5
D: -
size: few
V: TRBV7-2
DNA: TGTGCCAGCAGTGTTGGGAGTTGGAGCAATCAGCCCCAGCATTTT
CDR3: CASSVGSWSNQPQHF

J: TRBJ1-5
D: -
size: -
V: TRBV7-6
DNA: TGTGCCAGCAGCTTAGCGGGCAGGGGATCAAATCAGCCCCAGCATTTT
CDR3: CASSLAGRGSNQPQHF

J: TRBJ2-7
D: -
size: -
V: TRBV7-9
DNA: TGTGCCAGCAGCTCACCGGGAACCTACGAGCAGTACTTC
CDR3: CASSSPGTYEQYF

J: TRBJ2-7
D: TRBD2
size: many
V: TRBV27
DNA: TGTGCCAGCAGTTTAGCGGGGGGGCCCTACGAGCAGTACTTC
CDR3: CASSLAGGPYEQYF

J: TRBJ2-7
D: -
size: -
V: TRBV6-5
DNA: TGTGCCAGCAGTTATAGTCAGGGGGGCTACGAGCAGTACTTC
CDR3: CASSYSQGGYEQYF

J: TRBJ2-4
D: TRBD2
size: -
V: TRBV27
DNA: TGTGCCAGCAGTCCATGGACTAGCGGGGGGGCCGTTTTTCCGGCCAAAAACATTCAGTACTTC
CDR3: CASSPWTSGGAVFPAKNIQYF

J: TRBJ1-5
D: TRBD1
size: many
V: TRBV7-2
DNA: TGTGCCAGCAGCCCCCCGGGACAGGGGTATGGTCAGCCCCAGCATTTT
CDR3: CASSPPGQGYGQPQHF

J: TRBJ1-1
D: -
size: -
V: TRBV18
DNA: TGTGCCAGCTCACCGAGGACAGAGGGGTCGAACACTGAAGCTTTCTTT
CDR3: CASSPRTEGSNTEAFF

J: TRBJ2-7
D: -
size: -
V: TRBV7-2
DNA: TGTGCCAGCAGCTCGACCAGGAGGAAACTCTACGAGCAGTACTTC
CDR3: CASSSTRRKLYEQYF

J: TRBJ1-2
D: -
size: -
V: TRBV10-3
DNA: TGTGCCATCACCGAGGGATGGTACTATGGCTACACCTTC
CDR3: CAITEGWYYGYTF

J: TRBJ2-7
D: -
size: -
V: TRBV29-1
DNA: TGCAGCGTTCGACAGAGCTCCTACGAGCAGTACTTC
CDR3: CSVRQSSYEQYF

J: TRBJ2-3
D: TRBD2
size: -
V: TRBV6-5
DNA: TGTGCCAGCAGTCTAAGGACTAGCGCCACAGATACGCAGTATTTT
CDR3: CASSLRTSATDTQYF

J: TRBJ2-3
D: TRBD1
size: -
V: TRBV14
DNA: TGTGCCAGCAGCCACGACAGGGATTTGGGCACAGATACGCAGTATTTT
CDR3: CASSHDRDLGTDTQYF

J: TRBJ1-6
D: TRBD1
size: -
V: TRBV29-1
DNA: TGCAGCGTGACGACAGGGACAGGATCACCCCTCCACTTT
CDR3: CSVTTGTGSPLHF